Below, 11 T cell receptor beta chains from the same sample are listed, as sequenced in a study of T cells in Graves' hyperthyroidism and ophthalmopathy. The CDR3 regions of TCR beta were amplified from RNA transcripts. HTBI primers were used for first-round RT-PCR of the TCR CDR3. Using its own MiXCR run on the multiplex PCR reads, TCRdb lists one record per CDR3 protein. The data show roughly 380,000 distinct CDR3 sequences, roughly 14% seen once. Sequencing was carried out using blood. The receptors come from a woman aged 55-70 years with Graves' hyperthyroidism.

This clonotype was recorded many times. This chain links TRBV5-5 with TRBJ2-5; D is tentatively TRBD1 or TRBD2 (5 bases each). This CDR3 has 14 amino acids. The germline CDR1 and CDR2 sequences are SGHKS and YYEKEE (reference sequence). V was cut by 0 bases and J by 5 bases, with 11 bases left in between. The CDR3 coding sequence is TGTGCCAGCAGCTTGGGGGTCTGGGGGGAGACCCAGTACTTC. It is translated as CASSLGVWGETQYF.

This clonotype has more than one count but fewer than ten. This may be a read error, as it is one base from a much larger clone. This sequence joins TRBV2 and TRBJ2-3, with a weak D call TRBD2 (5 bases). V lost 7 bases and J 6 bases, leaving 14 bases between the germline ends. Germline loops: CDR1 SNHLY, CDR2 FYNNEI. The CDR3 has 13 residues. The CDR3 sequence: CASNDLASDTQYF. Written as DNA, the CDR3 is TGTGCCAGCAATGATCTAGCTTCCGATACGCAGTATTTT.

This clonotype came up many times. The CDR3 DNA is TGCAGTGCTAGAGATGGGGGCTCCTACGAGCAGTACTTC. It specifies CSARDGGSYEQYF. The gene calls are TRBV20-1 and TRBJ2-7; D may be TRBD1 or TRBD2 (5 bases each). Germline values: CDR1 DFQATT, CDR2 SNEGSKA (reference sequence). The CDR3 extends over 13 amino acids. Trimming shortened V by 0 bases and J by 0 bases, and 6 bases separated the two germline ends.

This clonotype was counted ten times or more. The CDR3 loop is CSARDLAGPSYNEQFF. The CDR3 nucleotides read TGCAGTGCTAGAGATCTAGCGGGACCCTCCTACAATGAGCAGTTCTTC. This chain uses TRBV20-1 with TRBJ2-1; TRBD2 matches 9 bases. The V gene's germline CDR1 is DFQATT and CDR2 SNEGSKA (reference sequence). With V trimmed by 0 bases and J by 0 bases, 3 bases remained unmatched. The length of the CDR3 is 16 residues.

This clonotype was seen many times. This chain connects TRBV7-6 to TRBJ2-5, with 8 bases lining up with TRBD1. The CDR3 spans 15 residues. Germline trimming cut 4 bases from V and 5 bases from J; bases unmatched to any gene: 9. Germline values: CDR1 SGHVS, CDR2 FNYEAQ. CDR3 nucleotides: TGTGCCAGCAGCTATAGATGGACAGGGATCGAGACCCAGTACTTC. Its protein is CASSYRWTGIETQYF.

This chain joins TRBV7-2 and TRBJ2-1; D ambiguous. V was pared by 1 base and J by 9 bases, with 10 bases between. The CDR3 runs to 13 residues. CDR1 SGHTA and CDR2 FQGNSA come from the germline V gene. CDR3: CASSLVEAGEQFF. The CDR3 DNA is TGTGCCAGCAGCTTAGTAGAAGCCGGTGAGCAGTTCTTC.

This clonotype has ten or more counts. This CDR3 is CASSLLGTGGYGYTF. The CDR3 DNA sequence: TGTGCCAGCAGTTTACTTGGGACAGGGGGCTATGGCTACACCTTC. The V gene is TRBV28, the J gene TRBJ1-2, with 11 positions matching TRBD1. CDR3 length equals 15 residues. The J segment lost 4 bases and the V segment lost 2 bases, leaving 3 bases of the junction unmatched. The V gene's germline CDR1 is MDHEN and CDR2 SYDVKM.

The genes are TRBV4-1 and TRBJ2-7; D may be TRBD2 (5 bases). Germline lookup yields CDR1 MGHRA and CDR2 YSYEKL. The CDR3 runs to 15 residues. V was pared by 2 bases and J by 7 bases, with 18 bases between. CDR3 DNA sequence: TGCGCCAGCAGCCAACGTCCTGGCGGCTCGGGAGAGCAGTACTTC. Translating gives CASSQRPGGSGEQYF.

This clonotype was seen at least ten times. J is TRBJ1-1 and V is TRBV12-5, with D unresolved. Trimming pared 2 bases from V and 0 bases from J, leaving 7 bases between. This CDR3 is built from 14 residues. Per germline, CDR1 LGHNT and CDR2 FRNRAP. CDR3 nucleotide sequence: TGTGCTAGTGGTTTGTCCCGTGTGAACACTGAAGCTTTCTTT. Encoded protein: CASGLSRVNTEAFF.

This clonotype was seen only a few times. The V call is TRBV19, the J call TRBJ1-2; 7 bases line up with TRBD1. V lost 4 bases to trimming and J lost 0 bases; unmatched junction nucleotides: 5. CDR3 size: 15 residues. Looked up from germline, CDR1 is LNHDA and CDR2 is SQIVND (reference sequence). The CDR3 nucleotides are TGTGCCAGTAGTAAGGGGGCGATCGCTAACTATGGCTACACCTTC. It codes for CASSKGAIANYGYTF.

The sample holds many counts of this clonotype. The chain is built from TRBV18 and TRBJ1-1, with 7 bases that match TRBD1. From germline, CDR1 is KGHSH and CDR2 LQKENI. V dropped 1 base and J dropped 0; count of bases not matched to a gene: 5. The CDR3 loop spans 16 amino acids. The CDR3, as DNA: TGTGCCAGCTCACCACGCGAACAGGGGATGAACACTGAAGCTTTCTTT. It codes for CASSPREQGMNTEAFF.